This TCR beta chain originates from a study of blood T cell repertoires in COVID-19. V dropped 0 bases and J dropped 3 bases, with 8 bases sitting between them. The CDR3 runs to 14 residues. CDR1 and CDR2 (germline): MNHEY, SVGAGI. Sequencing used immunoSEQ multiplex PCR; TCRdb keeps in-frame clones, though not all of them. The data hold 490,000 or so clones, with over 75% observed a single time. This chain joins TRBV6-5 and TRBJ1-1; D is unresolved. The clonotype was recovered from a woman aged 40 to 55 who had recovered from COVID-19. The sample was PBMCs or T cells enriched from blood (not recorded which). The CDR3 region is CASSYSAPDTEAFF. The CDR3 bases are TGTGCCAGCAGTTACTCGGCCCCAGACACTGAAGCTTTCTTT.